The present T cell receptor beta chain was sequenced within a study of cytomegalovirus exposure and HLA in healthy donors. Researchers ran the PCR with 60 Vbeta and 13 Jbeta primers. Repertoires were generated with immunoSEQ multiplex PCR, while TCRdb's copy carries only in-frame clones and drops some. This table has about 130,000 clones, around four fifths appearing once. Whole-study findings and limits: Reportedly, TCR beta sequences accurately predicted HLA-A and HLA-B alleles in most subjects. In all likelihood, a cluster of highly shared sequence variants was a sequencing artifact.

Details on this clone: Antigen: not known.

Germline values: CDR1 SGHDN, CDR2 FVKESK. The length of the CDR3 is 14 residues. J was trimmed by 9 bases and V by 3 bases; bases with no gene match: 7. This TCR derives from a boy aged 2 to 9 in good health and CMV-seronegative. The sequenced sample consisted of PBMCs. V gene TRBV14 combines with J gene TRBJ2-1, with 8 bases lining up with TRBD1. The CDR3 sequence is CASSHATGESEQFF. The CDR3, as DNA: TGTGCCAGCAGCCATGCGACAGGGGAAAGTGAGCAGTTCTTC. The whole variable domain, filled in from reference TRBV14 and TRBJ2-1, reads EAGVTQFPSHSVIEKGQTVTLRCDPISGHDNLYWYRRVMGKEIKFLLHFVKESKQDESGMPNNRFLAERTGGTYSTLKVQPAELEDSGVYFCASSHATGESEQFFGPGTRLTVL.